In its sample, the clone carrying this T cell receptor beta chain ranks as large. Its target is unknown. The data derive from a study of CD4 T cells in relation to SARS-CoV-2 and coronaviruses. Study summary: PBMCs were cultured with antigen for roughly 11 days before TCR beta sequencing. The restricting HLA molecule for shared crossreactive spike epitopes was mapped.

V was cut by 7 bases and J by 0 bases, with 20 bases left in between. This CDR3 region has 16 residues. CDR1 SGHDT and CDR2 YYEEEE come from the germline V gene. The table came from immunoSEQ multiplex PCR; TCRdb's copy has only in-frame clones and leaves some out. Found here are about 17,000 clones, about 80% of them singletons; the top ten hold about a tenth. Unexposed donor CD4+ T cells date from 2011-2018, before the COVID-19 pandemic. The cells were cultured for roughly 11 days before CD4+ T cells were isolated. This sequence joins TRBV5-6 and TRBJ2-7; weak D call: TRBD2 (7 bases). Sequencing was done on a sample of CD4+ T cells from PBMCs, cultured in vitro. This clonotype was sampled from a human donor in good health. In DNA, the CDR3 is TGTGCCAGCGGACAGAGTTGGCGGGGGAGCTCCTACGAGCAGTACTTC. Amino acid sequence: CASGQSWRGSSYEQYF.